These 2 T cell receptor beta chains originate from one sample sequenced in a study of identical twins. MiXCR was run by TCRdb on the 5' RACE reads, yielding one entry per CDR3 protein. The repertoire includes over 500,000 distinct CDR3 sequences, 22% of them detected once, and under 0.95% sits in the top ten. This sample was shared with a second study, whose subject was T cells expressing NK-cell markers.

The sequenced sample was CD4+ T cells sorted from blood. The receptors shown here come from a woman aged 18-29 years in good health.

The chain has TRBV20-1 and TRBJ2-3; the D gene is possibly TRBD2 (6 bases). This CDR3 region has 14 residues. Trimming removed 0 bases at V and 2 bases at J, with 9 bases between. The germline V gene encodes CDR1 DFQATT and CDR2 SNEGSKA (reference sequence). CDR3 DNA sequence: TGCAGTGCTAGAGATCGGAGGGACACAGATACGCAGTATTTT. Translated: CSARDRRDTDTQYF.

This clonotype was seen a single time. The chain links TRBV6-5 to TRBJ2-3, with 7 nucleotides matching TRBD1. The germline V gene encodes CDR1 MNHEY and CDR2 SVGAGI. The CDR3 contains 10 residues. V dropped 9 bases and J dropped 8; count of bases not matched to a gene: 2. The CDR3 region has the DNA TGTGCCAGTACAGGGGTTACGCAGTATTTT. This codes for CASTGVTQYF.